There are a few counts of the clone carrying this T cell receptor beta chain. Its antigen is not identified. The sample is drawn from a study of CD8 T cells in ankylosing spondylitis. Points from the study as a whole: Some of these motif variants have turned up before, in reports on reactive arthritis synovial fluid and blood. There was reportedly significant enrichment of clones that were disease-linked in matched ankylosing spondylitis synovial fluid. For ankylosing spondylitis blood, a TCR beta motif of under ten highly homologous variants appeared characteristic.

For TCR beta, libraries came from quantitative 5'-RACE with molecular barcodes. TCRdb reprocessed the 5' RACE reads with MiXCR, giving one entry per CDR3 protein. The table records about 200,000 distinct CDR3 sequences, roughly 12% of them present only once. The source of this sequence is a male donor with ankylosing spondylitis or in good health (not recorded which). Sequenced material: blood, either unsorted or a sorted T cell fraction (not recorded which).

The CDR3 DNA follows: TGCAGTGCTGAGGCCACAGACCCTAAGGGGACCCAGTACTTC. Protein: CSAEATDPKGTQYF. The V call is TRBV20-1, the J call TRBJ2-5; D is uncertain. This CDR3 region has 14 residues. V lost 5 bases to trimming and J lost 7 bases, with 20 bases between them. Germline-derived CDR1 and CDR2 are DFQATT and SNEGSKA (reference sequence).